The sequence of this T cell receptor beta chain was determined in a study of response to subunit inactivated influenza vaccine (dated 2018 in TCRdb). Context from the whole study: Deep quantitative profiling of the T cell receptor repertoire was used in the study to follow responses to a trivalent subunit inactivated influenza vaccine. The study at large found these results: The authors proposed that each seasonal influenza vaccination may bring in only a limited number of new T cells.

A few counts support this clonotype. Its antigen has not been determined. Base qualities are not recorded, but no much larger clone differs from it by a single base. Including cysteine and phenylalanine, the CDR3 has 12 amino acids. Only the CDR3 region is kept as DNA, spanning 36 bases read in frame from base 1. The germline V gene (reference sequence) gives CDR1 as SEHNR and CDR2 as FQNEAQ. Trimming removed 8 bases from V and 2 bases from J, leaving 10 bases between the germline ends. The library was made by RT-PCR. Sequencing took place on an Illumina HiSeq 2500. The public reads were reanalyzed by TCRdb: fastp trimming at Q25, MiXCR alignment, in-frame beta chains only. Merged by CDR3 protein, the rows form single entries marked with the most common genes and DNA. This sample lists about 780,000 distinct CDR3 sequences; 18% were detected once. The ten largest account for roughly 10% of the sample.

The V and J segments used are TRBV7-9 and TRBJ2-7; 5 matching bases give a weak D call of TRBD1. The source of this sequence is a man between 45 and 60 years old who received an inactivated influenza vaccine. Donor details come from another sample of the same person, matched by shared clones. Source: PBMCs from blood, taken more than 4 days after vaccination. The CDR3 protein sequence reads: CASDPGTYEQYF. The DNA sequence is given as TGTGCCAGCGATCCAGGGACCTACGAGCAGTACTTC.